The rows below give T cell receptor beta chains drawn from one sample of a study of T-cell memory formation after mild COVID-19. TCRdb used MiXCR to reprocess the 5' RACE reads, holding one entry per CDR3 protein. This table has hundreds of thousands of distinct CDR3 sequences, approximately 18% appearing once. The source material was PBMCs or a T cell subset sorted from them (not recorded which). These receptors were collected from an adult woman who had mild COVID-19 (a few samples of this study predate the infection). Cell type and time point are not known. CDR3s include the opening cysteine and the closing phenylalanine or tryptophan. The D gene is left open where the match is weak. Size is stated for part of the rows, as once, few or many counts, or as a class when the clone is expanded.

clone size | D gene | J gene | V gene | CDR3 protein | CDR3 DNA
. | . | TRBJ2-5 | TRBV5-6 | CASSLDREKTQYF | TGTGCCAGCAGCTTGGACAGGGAGAAGACCCAGTACTTC
. | TRBD1 | TRBJ1-1 | TRBV6-6 | CASQSFQTGTTEAFF | TGTGCCAGCCAAAGCTTCCAGACAGGGACCACTGAAGCTTTCTTT
few | . | TRBJ2-3 | TRBV12-3/TRBV12-4 | CASLIRGRGRNTDTQYF | TGTGCCAGCCTCATTCGGGGACGGGGCAGGAACACAGATACGCAGTATTTT
many | . | TRBJ2-1 | TRBV3-1 | CASSQAGRGEQFF | TGTGCCAGCAGCCAAGCCGGCCGGGGTGAGCAGTTCTTC
few | . | TRBJ2-3 | TRBV12-3/TRBV12-4 | CASRFIDTQYF | TGTGCCAGCAGGTTCATAGATACGCAGTATTTT
. | TRBD2 | TRBJ2-3 | TRBV4-1 | CASSHEWTSGGSTDTQYF | TGCGCCAGCAGCCATGAATGGACTAGCGGGGGCAGCACAGATACGCAGTATTTT
. | . | TRBJ2-6 | TRBV5-6 | CASTRDSGANVLTF | TGTGCCAGCACCCGTGACTCTGGGGCCAACGTCCTGACTTTC
. | TRBD1 | TRBJ1-4 | TRBV4-1 | CASSRQGPNEKLFF | TGCGCCAGCAGCCGACAGGGACCTAATGAAAAACTGTTTTTT
few | . | TRBJ2-1 | TRBV3-1 | CASSPDRIFYNEQFF | TGTGCCAGCAGCCCCGACCGAATCTTTTACAATGAGCAGTTCTTC
. | TRBD1 | TRBJ1-1 | TRBV19 | CASKGQGARYTEAFF | TGTGCCAGTAAGGGACAGGGGGCGAGGTACACTGAAGCTTTCTTT
. | . | TRBJ2-5 | TRBV20-1 | CSARPQATQYF | TGCAGTGCTCGCCCACAGGCGACCCAGTACTTC
. | . | TRBJ1-2 | TRBV15 | CATTHVGNRGYTF | TGTGCCACCACCCACGTTGGGAATCGCGGCTACACCTTC
. | . | TRBJ2-7 | TRBV6-2/TRBV6-3 | CASSNPGNRVHEQYF | TGTGCCAGCAGTAACCCGGGAAACAGGGTCCACGAGCAGTACTTC
. | TRBD1 | TRBJ1-6 | TRBV20-1 | CSARGNRGDNSPLHF | TGCAGTGCTAGAGGAAACAGGGGGGACAATTCACCCCTCCACTTT
few | . | TRBJ2-2 | TRBV20-1 | CSARVFTSNTGELFF | TGCAGTGCTAGAGTGTTCACGTCGAACACCGGGGAGCTGTTTTTT
few | . | TRBJ2-6 | TRBV7-3 | CASSLDGTGSNVLTF | TGTGCCAGCAGCCTAGACGGAACCGGGTCCAACGTCCTGACTTTC
. | . | TRBJ1-1 | TRBV9 | CASSVGVTANTEAFF | TGTGCCAGCAGCGTAGGCGTGACAGCGAACACTGAAGCTTTCTTT
few | . | TRBJ2-6 | TRBV7-9 | CASSSVREWMGSGANVLTF | TGTGCCAGCAGCTCCGTAAGGGAGTGGATGGGCTCTGGGGCCAACGTCCTGACTTTC
. | TRBD2 | TRBJ2-3 | TRBV9 | CASSVGGGLTDTQYF | TGTGCCAGCAGCGTAGGCGGGGGACTCACAGATACGCAGTATTTT
. | . | TRBJ1-3 | TRBV30 | CAWGVSGNTIYF | TGTGCCTGGGGAGTCTCTGGAAACACCATATATTTT
. | . | TRBJ1-1 | TRBV7-9 | CASSSGGWSTEAFF | TGTGCCAGCAGCAGCGGGGGATGGAGCACTGAAGCTTTCTTT
. | . | TRBJ2-2 | TRBV9 | CASRGSAGELFF | TGTGCCAGCAGGGGTTCCGCCGGGGAGCTGTTTTTT
few | . | TRBJ2-1 | TRBV12-3/TRBV12-4 | CASSSRGGASASHNEQFF | TGTGCCAGCAGTAGCCGCGGAGGGGCTAGCGCGAGCCACAATGAGCAGTTCTTC
few | TRBD1 | TRBJ2-3 | TRBV5-1 | CASTLDRAADTQYF | TGCGCCAGCACCCTGGACAGGGCCGCAGATACGCAGTATTTT
few | TRBD2 | TRBJ2-1 | TRBV6-5 | CASSRGLAGGPSGEQFF | TGTGCCAGCAGCCGAGGACTAGCGGGGGGGCCAAGCGGTGAGCAGTTCTTC
many | TRBD2 | TRBJ2-3 | TRBV10-3 | CAVASGGVSTDTQYF | TGTGCCGTCGCTAGCGGGGGGGTTTCCACAGATACGCAGTATTTT
. | . | TRBJ2-3 | TRBV12-3/TRBV12-4 | CASSSQGPVTDTQYF | TGTGCCAGCAGTTCTCAGGGGCCGGTCACAGATACGCAGTATTTT
many | . | TRBJ2-2 | TRBV7-2 | CASSLPSTGELFF | TGTGCCAGCAGCTTACCCAGCACCGGGGAGCTGTTTTTT
. | TRBD1 | TRBJ2-1 | TRBV5-1 | CASSSPGQGAGAYEQFF | TGCGCCAGCAGCTCCCCGGGACAGGGGGCTGGAGCCTATGAGCAGTTCTTC
few | . | TRBJ1-4 | TRBV7-9 | CASSLPLAEKLFF | TGTGCCAGCAGCTTACCATTGGCAGAAAAACTGTTTTTT
. | . | TRBJ2-7 | TRBV12-3/TRBV12-4 | CASSLEGGTSYEQYF | TGTGCCAGCAGTTTAGAAGGGGGAACTTCGTACGAGCAGTACTTC
few | . | TRBJ2-7 | TRBV18 | CASSPPLRAEQYF | TGTGCCAGCTCACCACCGCTCAGGGCCGAGCAGTACTTC
. | . | TRBJ1-1 | TRBV7-8 | CASSLQGRVGEAFF | TGTGCCAGCAGCTTACAGGGCAGGGTGGGTGAAGCTTTCTTT
. | . | TRBJ2-1 | TRBV27 | CASSLSEGGQSSYNEQFF | TGTGCCAGCAGTTTATCTGAAGGCGGGCAGTCTTCTTACAATGAGCAGTTCTTC
. | . | TRBJ2-1 | TRBV12-3/TRBV12-4 | CASDEGSPHEQFF | TGTGCCAGCGACGAGGGTAGCCCCCATGAGCAGTTCTTC
few | TRBD2 | TRBJ2-3 | TRBV15 | CATSREGSGRVDTQYF | TGTGCCACCAGCAGAGAGGGTAGCGGGAGGGTAGATACGCAGTATTTT
. | TRBD1 | TRBJ2-3 | TRBV4-3 | CASSQDIQGAQPDTQYF | TGCGCCAGCAGCCAAGATATCCAGGGGGCTCAGCCAGATACGCAGTATTTT
. | . | TRBJ1-3 | TRBV7-8 | CASSLGYRDTKGSTIYF | TGTGCCAGCAGCTTAGGCTACCGGGACACGAAAGGAAGCACCATATATTTT
. | . | TRBJ2-6 | TRBV5-1 | CASSSSLLSGANVLTF | TGCGCCAGCAGCTCCTCTCTCCTCTCTGGGGCCAACGTCCTGACTTTC
. | . | TRBJ1-2 | TRBV11-1 | CASSVTDSAFYGYTF | TGTGCCAGCAGCGTTACCGACAGTGCTTTCTATGGCTACACCTTC
. | TRBD1 | TRBJ1-1 | TRBV7-2 | CASRIPPQGARRLRAEAFF | TGTGCCAGCAGAATACCGCCCCAGGGGGCGAGAAGGCTGAGGGCTGAAGCTTTCTTT
few | . | TRBJ2-4 | TRBV6-2/TRBV6-3 | CASSYVGRGLYF | TGTGCCAGCAGTTATGTTGGCAGGGGACTCTACTTC
. | TRBD1 | TRBJ1-5 | TRBV6-6 | CASTQGRGSNQPQHF | TGTGCCAGCACTCAGGGCAGGGGGAGCAATCAGCCCCAGCATTTT
few | . | TRBJ2-7 | TRBV6-5 | CASYLPGVHSYEQYF | TGTGCCAGCTACCTCCCAGGGGTTCACTCCTACGAGCAGTACTTC
. | . | TRBJ1-4 | TRBV9 | CASSARQGVNEKLFF | TGTGCCAGCAGCGCCCGGCAGGGCGTTAATGAAAAACTGTTTTTT
. | TRBD1 | TRBJ2-7 | TRBV2 | CAIRDGTGIYEQYF | TGTGCCATCAGAGACGGGACAGGGATCTACGAGCAGTACTTC
many | . | TRBJ2-7 | TRBV15 | CATSTRDVFREQYF | TGTGCCACCAGCACCCGGGACGTTTTTAGGGAGCAGTACTTC
once | . | TRBJ2-5 | TRBV20-1 | CSARGLKTQYF | TGCAGTGCTAGAGGTTTGAAGACCCAGTACTTC
few | . | TRBJ2-5 | TRBV3-1 | CASSGSRETQYF | TGTGCCAGCAGCGGTAGTAGAGAGACCCAGTACTTC
. | . | TRBJ2-4 | TRBV2 | CASSGGGVAKNIQYF | TGTGCCAGCAGTGGAGGGGGGGTAGCCAAAAACATTCAGTACTTC
. | . | TRBJ2-7 | TRBV5-6 | CASSLSGTIYEQYF | TGTGCCAGCAGCTTGTCGGGGACGATTTACGAGCAGTACTTC
. | . | TRBJ2-3 | TRBV18 | CASSPLEDSTDTQYF | TGTGCCAGCTCACCGTTGGAAGATAGCACAGATACGCAGTATTTT
few | . | TRBJ2-3 | TRBV29-1 | CSVEDMGLLLKGTQYF | TGCAGCGTTGAAGATATGGGACTCCTATTGAAGGGTACGCAGTATTTT
few | TRBD1 | TRBJ2-2 | TRBV6-1 | CASSEISGGIGELFF | TGTGCCAGCAGTGAAATTTCAGGGGGCATCGGGGAGCTGTTTTTT
few | TRBD1 | TRBJ1-1 | TRBV7-2 | CASSRTTGVKNTEAFF | TGTGCCAGCAGCAGAACTACAGGGGTGAAGAACACTGAAGCTTTCTTT
. | . | TRBJ2-1 | TRBV5-1 | CASGKEGLEQFF | TGCGCCAGCGGGAAAGAGGGCCTCGAGCAGTTCTTC
few | . | TRBJ1-5 | TRBV20-1 | CSAPAGSYNQPQHF | TGCAGTGCTCCTGCGGGGAGCTACAATCAGCCCCAGCATTTT
many | . | TRBJ1-1 | TRBV12-3/TRBV12-4 | CASSWGGGSAEAFF | TGTGCCAGCAGTTGGGGAGGGGGGAGCGCTGAAGCTTTCTTT